This T cell receptor (beta chain) appears in the sequencing data of a study of glioma-infiltrating T cells. Points from the study as a whole: Tissue-blood divergence was below expectation in non-neoplastic patients, above in gliomas. Only very few CDR3 sequences appeared in both tissue and blood.

With respect to this clonotype: The target antigen is unknown.

Germline-derived CDR1 and CDR2 are SQVTM and ANQGSEA. The CDR3 contains 14 residues. V shed 3 bases and J 5 bases; nucleotides not matched to a gene: 5. TCR alpha and beta CDR3 regions were amplified from RNA using iRepertoire nested multiplex PCR. TCRdb itself ran the multiplex PCR reads through MiXCR, one entry per CDR3 protein. The sample records 45,000 or so distinct CDR3 sequences, 20% to 25% being singletons. The chain employs TRBV29-1 and TRBJ2-1; 9 bases fit TRBD2. The specimen sequenced was glioma tissue, nonneoplastic brain tissue, or PBMCs (not recorded which). This receptor was identified in a human donor with low-grade glioma or glioblastoma, undergoing nonglioma brain surgery, or in good health (not recorded which). DNA for the CDR3: TGCAGCGTTGAGTCGGCGGGGGGGAACAATGAGCAGTTCTTC. This encodes CSVESAGGNNEQFF.